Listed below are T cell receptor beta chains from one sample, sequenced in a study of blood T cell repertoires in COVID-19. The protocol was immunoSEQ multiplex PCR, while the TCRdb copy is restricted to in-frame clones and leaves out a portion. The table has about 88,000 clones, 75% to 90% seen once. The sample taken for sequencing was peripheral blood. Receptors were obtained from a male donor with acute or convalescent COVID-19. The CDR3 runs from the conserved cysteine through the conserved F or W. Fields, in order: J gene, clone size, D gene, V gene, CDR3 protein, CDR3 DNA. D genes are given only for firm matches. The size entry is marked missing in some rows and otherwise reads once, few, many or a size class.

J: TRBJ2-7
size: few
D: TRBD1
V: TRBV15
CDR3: CATSNKGQGLREQYF
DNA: TGTGCCACCAGCAATAAGGGACAGGGACTTCGTGAGCAGTACTTC

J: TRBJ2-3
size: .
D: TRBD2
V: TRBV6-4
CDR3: CASSDPPGTSATDTQYF
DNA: TGTGCCAGCAGTGACCCTCCCGGGACTAGCGCCACAGATACGCAGTATTTT

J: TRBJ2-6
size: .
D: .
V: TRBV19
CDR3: CASSLQGAGANVLTF
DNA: TGTGCCAGTAGCCTCCAGGGCGCTGGGGCCAACGTCCTGACTTTC

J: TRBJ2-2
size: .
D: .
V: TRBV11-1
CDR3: CASSLPRLGAGELFF
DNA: TGTGCCAGCAGCTTACCCCGACTCGGCGCCGGGGAGCTGTTTTTT

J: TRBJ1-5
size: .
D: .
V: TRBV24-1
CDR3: CATSDPRGHSNQPQHF
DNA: TGTGCCACCAGTGATCCCAGGGGCCATAGCAATCAGCCCCAGCATTTT

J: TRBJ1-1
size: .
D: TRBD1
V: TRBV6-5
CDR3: CASTIGQGNTEAFF
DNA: TGTGCCAGCACCATAGGACAGGGGAACACTGAAGCTTTCTTT

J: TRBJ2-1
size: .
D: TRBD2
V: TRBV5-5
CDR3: CASSLSLPGGSSSYNEQFF
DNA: TGTGCCAGCAGCCTTTCCCTCCCCGGGGGGTCCAGCTCCTACAATGAGCAGTTCTTC

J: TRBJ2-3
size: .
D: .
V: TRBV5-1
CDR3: CVSSSGLTSTDTQYF
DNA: TGCGTCAGCAGCTCGGGGTTAACTAGCACAGATACGCAGTATTTT

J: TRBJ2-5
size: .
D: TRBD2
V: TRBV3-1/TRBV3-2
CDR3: CASSQPSRLAGGQETQYF
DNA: TGTGCCAGCAGCCAACCAAGCCGGCTAGCGGGGGGGCAAGAGACCCAGTACTTC

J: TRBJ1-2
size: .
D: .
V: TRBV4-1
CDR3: CASSRGTDYGYTF
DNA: TGCGCCAGCAGCCGCGGGACGGACTATGGCTACACCTTC

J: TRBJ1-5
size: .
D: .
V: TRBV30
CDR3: CAWSKGNDQPQHF
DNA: TGTGCCTGGAGTAAGGGGAACGATCAGCCCCAGCATTTT

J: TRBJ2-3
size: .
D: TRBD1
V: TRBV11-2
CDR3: CASSLAGTGNTDTQYF
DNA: TGTGCCAGCAGCTTAGCCGGGACAGGCAACACAGATACGCAGTATTTT

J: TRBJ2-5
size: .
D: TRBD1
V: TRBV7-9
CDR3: CASSYGTGGEETQYF
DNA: TGTGCCAGCAGCTACGGGACAGGGGGAGAAGAGACCCAGTACTTC

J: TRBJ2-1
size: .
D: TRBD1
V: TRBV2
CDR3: CASSGGWGEQFF
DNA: TGTGCCAGTTCAGGGGGTTGGGGTGAGCAGTTCTTC

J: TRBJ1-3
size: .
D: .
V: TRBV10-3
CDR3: CATTLGASGNTIYF
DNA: TGTGCCACTACCCTGGGAGCCTCTGGAAACACCATATATTTT

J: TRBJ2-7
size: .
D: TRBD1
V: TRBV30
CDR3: CAWSVGTGTYEQYF
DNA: TGTGCCTGGAGTGTCGGGACAGGAACCTACGAGCAGTACTTC

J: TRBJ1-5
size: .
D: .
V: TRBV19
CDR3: CASSVQSNQPQHF
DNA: TGTGCCAGTAGTGTTCAGAGCAATCAGCCCCAGCATTTT

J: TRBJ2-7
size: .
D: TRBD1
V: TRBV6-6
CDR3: CASSSGTGIHEQYF
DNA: TGTGCCAGCAGTTCCGGGACAGGGATCCACGAGCAGTACTTC

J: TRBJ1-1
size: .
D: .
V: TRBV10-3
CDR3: CAIISQGSTEAFF
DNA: TGTGCCATCATCTCTCAGGGATCGACTGAAGCTTTCTTT

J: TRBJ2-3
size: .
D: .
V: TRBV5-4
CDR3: CASRTRQSSTDTQYF
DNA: TGTGCCAGCAGGACTCGACAGTCTAGCACAGATACGCAGTATTTT

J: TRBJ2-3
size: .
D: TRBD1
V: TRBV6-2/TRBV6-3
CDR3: CASSYRGQGSTDTQYF
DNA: TGTGCCAGCAGTTACCGGGGACAGGGGAGCACAGATACGCAGTATTTT

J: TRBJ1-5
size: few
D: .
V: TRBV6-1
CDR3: CASSDWRVDQPQHF
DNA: TGTGCCAGCAGTGATTGGAGGGTGGATCAGCCCCAGCATTTT

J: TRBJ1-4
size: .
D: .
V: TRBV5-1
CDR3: CASSLEAVSIGKLFF
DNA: TGCGCCAGCAGCTTGGAGGCGGTATCGATCGGAAAACTGTTTTTT

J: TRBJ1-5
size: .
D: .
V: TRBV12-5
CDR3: CASGPPGHPLEGHF
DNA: TGTGCTAGTGGCCCCCCGGGACATCCGTTAGAGGGGCATTTT

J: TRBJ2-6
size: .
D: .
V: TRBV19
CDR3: CASSRNRAGANVLTF
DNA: TGTGCCAGTAGTCGTAACAGAGCTGGGGCCAACGTCCTGACTTTC

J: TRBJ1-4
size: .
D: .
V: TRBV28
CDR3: CASSPPPENEKLFF
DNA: TGTGCCAGCAGTCCACCTCCCGAGAATGAAAAACTGTTTTTT

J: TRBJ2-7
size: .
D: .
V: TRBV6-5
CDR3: CASSRAALDYEQYF
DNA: TGTGCCAGCAGCCGCGCCGCACTAGACTACGAGCAGTACTTC

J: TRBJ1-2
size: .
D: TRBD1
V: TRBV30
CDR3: CAWSDGQGPYGYTF
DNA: TGTGCCTGGAGTGACGGACAGGGACCCTATGGCTACACCTTC

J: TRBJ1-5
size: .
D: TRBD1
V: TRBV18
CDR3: CASSPGTGGQPQHF
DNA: TGTGCCAGCTCACCCGGGACAGGGGGTCAGCCCCAGCATTTT

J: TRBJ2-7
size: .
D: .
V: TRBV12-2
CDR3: CASRFPDGSSYEQYF
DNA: TGTGCAAGTCGCTTCCCAGACGGGAGCTCCTACGAGCAGTACTTC

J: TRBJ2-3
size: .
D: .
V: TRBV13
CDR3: CASSPRQVGTDTQYF
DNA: TGTGCCAGCAGCCCGCGGCAAGTGGGCACAGATACGCAGTATTTT

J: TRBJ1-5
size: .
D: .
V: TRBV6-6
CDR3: CASNQRSGAGNQPQHF
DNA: TGTGCCAGCAACCAACGGTCAGGGGCGGGCAATCAGCCCCAGCATTTT

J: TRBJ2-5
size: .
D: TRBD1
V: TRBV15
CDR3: CATSREDREDETQYF
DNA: TGTGCCACCAGCAGGGAGGACAGGGAGGACGAGACCCAGTACTTC

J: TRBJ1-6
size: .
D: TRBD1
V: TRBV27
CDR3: CASRDRTGSPLHF
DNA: TGTGCCAGCAGGGACAGGACGGGTTCACCCCTCCACTTT

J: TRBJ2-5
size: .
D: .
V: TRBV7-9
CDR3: CASSLEKAAETQYF
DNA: TGTGCCAGCAGCTTGGAGAAGGCGGCAGAGACCCAGTACTTC

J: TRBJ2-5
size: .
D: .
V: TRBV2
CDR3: CASSEALRVTGTQYF
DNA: TGTGCCAGCAGTGAAGCGCTTCGGGTCACCGGGACCCAGTACTTC

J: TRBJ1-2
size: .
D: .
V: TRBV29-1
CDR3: CSVEGLGTLNTYGYTF
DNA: TGCAGCGTTGAAGGCCTCGGGACACTAAACACCTATGGCTACACCTTC

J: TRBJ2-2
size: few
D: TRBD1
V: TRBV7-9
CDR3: CASSSTGGTGELFF
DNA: TGTGCCAGCAGCAGCACAGGGGGGACCGGGGAGCTGTTTTTT

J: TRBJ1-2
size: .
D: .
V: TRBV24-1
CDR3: CATSDLPSGGENGYTF
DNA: TGTGCCACCAGTGACCTCCCTAGTGGGGGGGAGAATGGCTACACCTTC

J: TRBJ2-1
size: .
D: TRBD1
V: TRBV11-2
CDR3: CASSFDGTGIRNEQFF
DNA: TGTGCCAGCAGCTTCGATGGGACAGGGATTCGAAATGAGCAGTTCTTC

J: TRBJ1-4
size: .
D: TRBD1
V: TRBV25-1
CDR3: CASSKGQGVGEKLFF
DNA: TGTGCCAGCAGCAAAGGACAGGGGGTGGGGGAAAAACTGTTTTTT

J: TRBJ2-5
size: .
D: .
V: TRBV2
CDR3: CASSEARHARETQYF
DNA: TGTGCCAGCAGTGAAGCGCGTCACGCTCGAGAGACCCAGTACTTC

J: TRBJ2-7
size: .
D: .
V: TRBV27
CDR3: CASRLGTSDEQYF
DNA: TGTGCCAGCAGGTTAGGGACATCCGACGAGCAGTACTTC

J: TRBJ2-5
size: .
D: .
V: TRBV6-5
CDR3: CASNPGVQETQYF
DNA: TGTGCCAGCAACCCGGGGGTCCAAGAGACCCAGTACTTC

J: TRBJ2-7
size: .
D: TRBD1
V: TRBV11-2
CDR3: CASSSRGTGSASVYEQYF
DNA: TGTGCCAGCAGCTCCAGAGGGACAGGGTCGGCTAGCGTCTACGAGCAGTACTTC

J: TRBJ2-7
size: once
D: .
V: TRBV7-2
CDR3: CASRDPGLGIYEQYF
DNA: TGTGCCAGCAGGGACCCGGGACTTGGAATTTACGAGCAGTACTTC

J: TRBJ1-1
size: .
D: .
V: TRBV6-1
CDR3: CASSEVSDTEAFF
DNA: TGTGCCAGCAGTGAAGTTTCGGACACTGAAGCTTTCTTT

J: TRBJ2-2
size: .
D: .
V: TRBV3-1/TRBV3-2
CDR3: CASSLEWGQGNTGELFF
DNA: TGTGCCAGCAGCCTCGAGTGGGGGCAGGGGAACACCGGGGAGCTGTTTTTT

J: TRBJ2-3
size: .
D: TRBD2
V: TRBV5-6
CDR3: CASSLVLAGGSITDTQYF
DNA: TGTGCCAGCAGCTTGGTACTAGCGGGGGGGTCTATCACAGATACGCAGTATTTT

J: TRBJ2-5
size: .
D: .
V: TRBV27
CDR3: CASRLQGQETQYF
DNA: TGTGCCAGCAGACTACAGGGACAAGAGACCCAGTACTTC

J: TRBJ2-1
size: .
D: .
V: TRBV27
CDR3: CASRGTSPGSYNEQFF
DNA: TGTGCCAGCAGGGGGACTTCGCCAGGGTCCTACAATGAGCAGTTCTTC

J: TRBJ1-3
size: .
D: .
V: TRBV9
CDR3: CASSEPNSGNTIYF
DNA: TGTGCCAGCAGCGAGCCCAACTCTGGAAACACCATATATTTT

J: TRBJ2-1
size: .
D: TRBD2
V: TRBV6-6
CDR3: CASSERGRVDEQFF
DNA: TGTGCCAGCAGTGAGCGGGGCCGGGTTGATGAGCAGTTCTTC

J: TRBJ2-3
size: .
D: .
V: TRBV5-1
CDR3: CASSLAGGTDTQYF
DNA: TGCGCCAGCAGCTTAGCGGGTGGCACAGATACGCAGTATTTT

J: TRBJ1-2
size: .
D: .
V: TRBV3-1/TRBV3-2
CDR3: CASSQELRTAGYTF
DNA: TGTGCCAGCAGCCAAGAGTTACGGACAGCAGGCTACACCTTC